The rows below give T cell receptor beta chains drawn from one sample of a study of cytomegalovirus exposure and HLA in healthy donors. TCRdb's copy holds only in-frame clones and misses some; the assay was immunoSEQ multiplex PCR. The sample gives 60,000 to 70,000 clones, 79% of which show up once; roughly 3% is in the top ten. The specimen sequenced was PBMCs. These receptors were taken from a woman younger than 45 in good health and CMV-seronegative. The CDR3 runs from the conserved cysteine through the conserved F or W. Each record gives: D gene, J gene, clone size, V gene, CDR3 protein, CDR3 DNA. The D gene is left open where the match is weak. For some rows the clone size is stated as once, few or many, or as a class when expanded; others skip it.

.	TRBJ1-1	.	TRBV29-1	CSVELSGVNTEAFF	TGCAGCGTTGAATTATCAGGGGTTAACACTGAAGCTTTCTTT
.	TRBJ1-1	.	TRBV6-5	CATSQVMNTEAFF	TGTGCCACCTCACAGGTAATGAACACTGAAGCTTTCTTT
.	TRBJ1-2	.	TRBV5-6	CASSLTRNPGSYTF	TGTGCCAGCAGCTTGACACGGAACCCAGGTAGCTACACCTTC
.	TRBJ1-1	.	TRBV7-9	CSSSWGGEAFF	TGTTCCAGCAGCTGGGGGGGCGAAGCTTTCTTT
.	TRBJ2-2	.	TRBV9	CASSVVSSANTGELFF	TGTGCCAGCAGCGTAGTTAGTAGCGCGAACACCGGGGAGCTGTTTTTT
.	TRBJ2-1	once	TRBV25-1	CAHSDVGDNEQFF	TGTGCCCACAGTGATGTCGGGGACAATGAGCAGTTCTTC
.	TRBJ2-3	.	TRBV5-4	CASLDSQLTDTQYF	TGTGCCAGCCTGGACAGTCAGTTAACAGATACGCAGTATTTT
.	TRBJ1-1	.	TRBV5-6	CASSLNPGLSTEAFF	TGTGCCAGCAGCTTGAATCCGGGGTTAAGCACTGAAGCTTTCTTT
TRBD1	TRBJ2-7	.	TRBV7-2	CASSLGQGAPEEQYF	TGTGCCAGCAGCTTAGGACAGGGGGCGCCAGAAGAGCAGTACTTC
TRBD1	TRBJ1-1	few	TRBV5-8	CASSFRGANTEAFF	TGTGCCAGCAGCTTCAGGGGGGCGAACACTGAAGCTTTCTTT
.	TRBJ2-1	.	TRBV5-6	CASSYRAGANEQFF	TGTGCCAGCAGCTACCGGGCGGGGGCTAATGAGCAGTTCTTC
.	TRBJ2-7	.	TRBV30	CAWSDLLNEQYF	TGTGCCTGGAGTGATCTACTAAACGAGCAGTACTTC
TRBD2	TRBJ2-3	.	TRBV7-2	CASSLVAGYSTDTQYF	TGTGCCAGCAGCTTAGTAGCGGGGTATAGCACAGATACGCAGTATTTT
.	TRBJ1-5	.	TRBV19	CASQRALNQPQHF	TGTGCCAGTCAGAGGGCCCTCAATCAGCCCCAGCATTTT
.	TRBJ2-3	.	TRBV4-3	CASSQENEGGTQYF	TGCGCCAGCAGCCAAGAGAACGAAGGCGGTACGCAGTATTTT
.	TRBJ2-2	.	TRBV7-6	CASSIFTATGNTGELFF	TGTGCCAGCAGCATATTTACCGCGACGGGGAACACCGGGGAGCTGTTTTTT
TRBD1	TRBJ1-5	.	TRBV7-8	CASSLSGQGINSNQPQHF	TGTGCCAGCAGCTTATCGGGACAGGGGATAAATAGCAATCAGCCCCAGCATTTT
TRBD1	TRBJ2-2	.	TRBV6-5	CASSSPRQGSGELFF	TGTGCCAGCAGCTCCCCCCGACAGGGGTCCGGGGAGCTGTTTTTT
.	TRBJ2-5	once	TRBV29-1	CSASKDIKETQYF	TGCAGCGCCTCGAAAGACATTAAAGAGACCCAGTACTTC
TRBD2	TRBJ2-4	.	TRBV18	CASSPLSGGTLRNIQYF	TGTGCCAGCTCACCACTGAGCGGGGGGACATTACGAAACATTCAGTACTTC
.	TRBJ1-1	.	TRBV4-3	CASSQAAQTNTEAFF	TGCGCCAGCAGCCAAGCGGCACAGACGAACACTGAAGCTTTCTTT
TRBD1	TRBJ1-2	.	TRBV7-9	CAIWGAGGYGYTF	TGTGCCATCTGGGGGGCAGGGGGATATGGCTACACCTTC
.	TRBJ1-1	few	TRBV7-9	CASSLPPRGGNTEAFF	TGTGCCAGCAGCCTTCCGCCTCGGGGAGGGAACACTGAAGCTTTCTTT
TRBD1	TRBJ2-7	.	TRBV2	CASTEFGTGSYEQYF	TGTGCCAGCACCGAGTTCGGGACAGGGTCCTACGAGCAGTACTTC
.	TRBJ1-1	.	TRBV28	CASSLSYSEAFF	TGTGCCAGCAGTTTGAGCTACAGTGAAGCTTTCTTT
.	TRBJ1-3	.	TRBV5-1	CASSFEGENTIYF	TGCGCCAGCAGCTTCGAAGGGGAAAACACCATATATTTT
.	TRBJ2-5	once	TRBV2	CASSQLRETQYF	TGTGCCAGCAGCCAACTAAGGGAGACCCAGTACTTC
.	TRBJ2-4	.	TRBV4-3	CASSQDRVKNIQYF	TGCGCCAGCAGCCAAGACAGGGTCAAAAACATTCAGTACTTC
TRBD1	TRBJ1-2	.	TRBV2	CASSETGAAGFGYTF	TGTGCCAGCAGCGAAACAGGGGCCGCAGGGTTTGGCTACACCTTC
.	TRBJ1-5	.	TRBV2	CASSERQSRVAPQHF	TGTGCCAGCAGTGAAAGGCAGTCCAGGGTTGCGCCCCAGCATTTT
.	TRBJ1-1	.	TRBV6-5	CASRDRTEKAFF	TGTGCCAGCAGAGACCGGACAGAGAAAGCTTTCTTT
TRBD1	TRBJ1-6	.	TRBV27	CASTDRDEYNSPLHF	TGTGCCAGCACGGACAGGGACGAATATAATTCACCCCTCCACTTT
.	TRBJ2-2	.	TRBV2	CASSEEDAGMELFF	TGTGCCAGCAGTGAAGAAGATGCAGGGATGGAGCTGTTTTTT
TRBD1	TRBJ1-1	.	TRBV18	CASSPSDPGTGDTEAFF	TGTGCCAGCTCACCATCCGACCCCGGGACAGGGGACACTGAAGCTTTCTTT
TRBD1	TRBJ1-2	.	TRBV28	CASTLGLRGLGGYTF	TGTGCCAGCACTTTGGGACTTAGGGGGCTGGGAGGCTACACCTTC
TRBD1	TRBJ1-1	once	TRBV14	CASPGQRNTEAFF	TGTGCCTCCCCGGGACAGAGGAACACTGAAGCTTTCTTT
TRBD1	TRBJ2-7	.	TRBV6-6	CASTRQGAGYEQYF	TGTGCCAGCACCCGACAGGGGGCAGGTTACGAGCAGTACTTC
TRBD2	TRBJ2-3	.	TRBV10-3	CAISEGLAGGPDTQYF	TGTGCCATCAGTGAAGGACTAGCGGGAGGCCCAGATACGCAGTATTTT
.	TRBJ1-2	few	TRBV9	CASSVGENYGYTF	TGTGCCAGCAGCGTGGGAGAGAACTATGGCTACACCTTC
.	TRBJ1-4	once	TRBV6-5	CASSYAGRGYEKLFF	TGTGCCAGCAGTTACGCGGGACGGGGTTATGAAAAACTGTTTTTT
TRBD2	TRBJ2-3	.	TRBV7-8	CASSFFGSGRGDTQYF	TGTGCCAGCAGCTTTTTCGGTAGCGGGAGGGGAGATACGCAGTATTTT
.	TRBJ1-1	.	TRBV27	CASSWTGNTEAFF	TGTGCCAGCAGCTGGACTGGGAACACTGAAGCTTTCTTT
.	TRBJ2-2	.	TRBV7-3	CASSFPTGNTGELFF	TGTGCCAGCAGCTTCCCTACAGGGAACACCGGGGAGCTGTTTTTT
.	TRBJ2-1	few	TRBV4-1	CASSQDRGYEQFF	TGCGCCAGCAGCCAAGATCGAGGGTATGAGCAGTTCTTC
TRBD2	TRBJ2-7	once	TRBV29-1	CSVVSGGTYEQYF	TGCAGCGTGGTCAGCGGGGGGACCTACGAGCAGTACTTC
TRBD1	TRBJ1-5	.	TRBV5-1	CASSLQGANQPQHF	TGCGCCAGCAGCTTGCAGGGGGCAAATCAGCCCCAGCATTTT